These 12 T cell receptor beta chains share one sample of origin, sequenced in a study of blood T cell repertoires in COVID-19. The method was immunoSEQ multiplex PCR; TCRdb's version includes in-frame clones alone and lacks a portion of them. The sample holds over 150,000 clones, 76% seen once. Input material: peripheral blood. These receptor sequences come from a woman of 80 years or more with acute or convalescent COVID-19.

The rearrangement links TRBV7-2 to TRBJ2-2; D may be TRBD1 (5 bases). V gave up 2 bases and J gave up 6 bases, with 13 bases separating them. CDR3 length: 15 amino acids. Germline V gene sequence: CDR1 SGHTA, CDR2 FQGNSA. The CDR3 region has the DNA TGTGCCAGCAGCTTATTGCAGGGTCAACCCGGGGAGCTGTTTTTT. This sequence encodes CASSLLQGQPGELFF.

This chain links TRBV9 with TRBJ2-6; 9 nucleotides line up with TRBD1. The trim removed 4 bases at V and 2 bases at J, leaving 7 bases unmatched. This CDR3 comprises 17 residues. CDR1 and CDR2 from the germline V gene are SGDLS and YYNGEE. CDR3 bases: TGTGCCAGCAGCCTAGGGTGGGACAGGGCTGGGGCCAACGTCCTGACTTTC. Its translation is CASSLGWDRAGANVLTF.

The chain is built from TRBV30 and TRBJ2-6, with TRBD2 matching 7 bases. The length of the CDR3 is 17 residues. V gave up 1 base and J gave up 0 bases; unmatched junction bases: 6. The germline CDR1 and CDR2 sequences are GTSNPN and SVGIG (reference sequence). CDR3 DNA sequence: TGTGCCTGGAGTGACGGGGGGTCCCCCTCTGGGGCCAACGTCCTGACTTTC. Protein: CAWSDGGSPSGANVLTF.

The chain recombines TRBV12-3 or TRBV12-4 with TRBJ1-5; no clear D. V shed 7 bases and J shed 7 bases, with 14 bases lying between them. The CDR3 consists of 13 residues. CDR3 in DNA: TGTGCCAGCATGAGGGAATTGGGACAGCCCCAGCATTTT. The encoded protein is CASMRELGQPQHF.

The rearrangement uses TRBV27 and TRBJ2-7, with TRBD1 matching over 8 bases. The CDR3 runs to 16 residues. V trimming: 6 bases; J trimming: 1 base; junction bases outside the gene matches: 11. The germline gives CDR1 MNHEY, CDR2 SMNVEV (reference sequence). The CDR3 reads CASSPLTGTGSYEQYF. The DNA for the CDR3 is TGTGCCAGCAGCCCACTCACCGGGACAGGATCCTACGAGCAGTACTTC.

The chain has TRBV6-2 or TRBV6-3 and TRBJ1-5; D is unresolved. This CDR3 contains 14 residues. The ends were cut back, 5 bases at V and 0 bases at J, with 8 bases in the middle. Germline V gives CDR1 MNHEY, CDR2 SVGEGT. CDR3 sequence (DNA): TGTGCCAGCAGTCCGTATAATAGCAATCAGCCCCAGCATTTT. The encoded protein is CASSPYNSNQPQHF.

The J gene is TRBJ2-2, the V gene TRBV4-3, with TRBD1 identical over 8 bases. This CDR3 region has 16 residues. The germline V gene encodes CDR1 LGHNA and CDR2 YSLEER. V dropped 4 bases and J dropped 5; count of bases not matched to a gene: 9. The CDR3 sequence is CASSLRDRPTTGELFF. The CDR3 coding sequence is TGCGCCAGCAGCCTCCGGGACAGGCCAACTACCGGGGAGCTGTTTTTT.

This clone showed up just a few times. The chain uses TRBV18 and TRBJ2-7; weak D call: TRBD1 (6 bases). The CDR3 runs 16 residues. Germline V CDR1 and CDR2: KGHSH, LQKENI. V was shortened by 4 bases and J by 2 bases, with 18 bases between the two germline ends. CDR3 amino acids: CASSQTGQGITYEQYF. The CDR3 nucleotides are TGTGCCAGCTCACAAACGGGGCAGGGGATAACCTACGAGCAGTACTTC.

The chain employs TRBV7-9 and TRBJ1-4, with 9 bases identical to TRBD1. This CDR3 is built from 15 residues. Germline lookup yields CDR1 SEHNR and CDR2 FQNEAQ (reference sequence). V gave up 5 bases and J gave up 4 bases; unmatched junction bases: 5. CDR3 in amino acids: CASSRPGQGNEKLFF. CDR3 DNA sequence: TGTGCCAGCAGCCGACCGGGACAGGGTAATGAAAAACTGTTTTTT.

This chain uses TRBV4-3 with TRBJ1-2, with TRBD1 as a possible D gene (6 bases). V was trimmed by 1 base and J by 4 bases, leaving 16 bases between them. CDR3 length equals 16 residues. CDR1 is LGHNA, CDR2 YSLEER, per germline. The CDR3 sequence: CASSQVPGGQGYGYTF. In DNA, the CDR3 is TGCGCCAGCAGCCAAGTCCCCGGGGGGCAAGGCTATGGCTACACCTTC.

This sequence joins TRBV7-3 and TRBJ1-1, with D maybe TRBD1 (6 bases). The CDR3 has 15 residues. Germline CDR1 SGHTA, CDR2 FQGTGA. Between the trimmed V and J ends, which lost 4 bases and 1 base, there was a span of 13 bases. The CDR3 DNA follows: TGTGCCAGCAGCTCTACAGGGCTACGGAACACTGAAGCTTTCTTT. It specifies CASSSTGLRNTEAFF.

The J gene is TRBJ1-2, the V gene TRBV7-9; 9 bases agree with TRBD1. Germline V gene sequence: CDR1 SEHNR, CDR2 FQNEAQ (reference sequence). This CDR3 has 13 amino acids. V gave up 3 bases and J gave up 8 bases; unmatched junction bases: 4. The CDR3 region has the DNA TGTGCCAGCAGCTTTGGGACAGGGTTCGGCTACACCTTC. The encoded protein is CASSFGTGFGYTF.